This is a list of T cell receptor beta chains from one sample in a study of T cells in Graves' hyperthyroidism and ophthalmopathy. TCRdb itself ran the multiplex PCR reads through MiXCR, one entry per CDR3 protein. The sample includes more than 450,000 distinct CDR3 sequences, approximately 20% of them seen just once. Sequencing used blood. The receptors stem from a man aged 35-49 years with Graves' ophthalmopathy. Both conserved end residues are part of each CDR3. D genes are given only for firm matches. Clone size appears in some rows only: once, few, many, or a class for an expanded clone.

clone_size: many
d_call: NA
j_call: TRBJ1-2
v_call: TRBV30
cdr3_aa: CAWSTRQSNYGYTF
cdr3_nt: TGTGCCTGGAGTACGCGACAGAGCAACTATGGCTACACCTTC

clone_size: NA
d_call: NA
j_call: TRBJ2-7
v_call: TRBV9
cdr3_aa: CASSAGDGYEQYF
cdr3_nt: TGTGCCAGCAGCGCCGGGGATGGGTACGAGCAGTACTTC

clone_size: many
d_call: TRBD2
j_call: TRBJ2-5
v_call: TRBV2
cdr3_aa: CASSASLAGGHETQYF
cdr3_nt: TGTGCCAGCAGTGCAAGTCTAGCGGGGGGGCACGAGACCCAGTACTTC

clone_size: NA
d_call: TRBD1
j_call: TRBJ1-2
v_call: TRBV27
cdr3_aa: CASSFQGAGGYTF
cdr3_nt: TGTGCCAGCAGTTTTCAGGGGGCAGGCGGCTACACCTTC

clone_size: NA
d_call: TRBD1
j_call: TRBJ2-1
v_call: TRBV15
cdr3_aa: CATSRGGTGSYNEQFF
cdr3_nt: TGTGCCACCAGCAGAGGGGGGACAGGCTCCTACAATGAGCAGTTCTTC

clone_size: once
d_call: TRBD2
j_call: TRBJ2-6
v_call: TRBV7-2
cdr3_aa: CASSSRGGSGANVLTF
cdr3_nt: TGTGCCAGCAGCTCCCGGGGGGGATCTGGGGCCAACGTCCTGACTTTC

clone_size: many
d_call: NA
j_call: TRBJ2-5
v_call: TRBV18
cdr3_aa: CASSPWDHQETQYF
cdr3_nt: TGTGCCAGCTCACCTTGGGATCACCAAGAGACCCAGTACTTC

clone_size: many
d_call: TRBD2
j_call: TRBJ2-7
v_call: TRBV5-1
cdr3_aa: CASSPGTSGSEQYF
cdr3_nt: TGCGCCAGCAGCCCCGGGACTAGCGGGAGCGAGCAGTACTTC

clone_size: NA
d_call: NA
j_call: TRBJ1-6
v_call: TRBV7-3
cdr3_aa: CASSLTGQGILNSPLHF
cdr3_nt: TGTGCCAGCAGCTTAACCGGGCAGGGGATACTAAATTCACCCCTCCACTTT

clone_size: NA
d_call: TRBD2
j_call: TRBJ2-1
v_call: TRBV11-3
cdr3_aa: CASSFSSGAYNEQFF
cdr3_nt: TGTGCCAGCAGCTTCTCTAGCGGGGCTTACAATGAGCAGTTCTTC

clone_size: NA
d_call: TRBD1
j_call: TRBJ1-2
v_call: TRBV6-2/TRBV6-3
cdr3_aa: CASSHNRGLGYTF
cdr3_nt: TGTGCCAGCAGCCACAACAGGGGGCTTGGCTACACCTTC

clone_size: many
d_call: NA
j_call: TRBJ2-1
v_call: TRBV12-3/TRBV12-4
cdr3_aa: CASSLRGSYNEQFF
cdr3_nt: TGTGCCAGCAGCTTGCGGGGATCCTACAATGAGCAGTTCTTC

clone_size: few
d_call: TRBD1
j_call: TRBJ2-1
v_call: TRBV3-1
cdr3_aa: CASKAGPGQGNYNEQFF
cdr3_nt: TGTGCCAGCAAGGCGGGACCGGGACAGGGGAACTACAATGAGCAGTTCTTC

clone_size: many
d_call: TRBD2
j_call: TRBJ2-5
v_call: TRBV6-1
cdr3_aa: CASRNQRGGRFQETQYF
cdr3_nt: TGTGCCAGCAGGAACCAGCGGGGGGGCAGGTTTCAAGAGACCCAGTACTTC

clone_size: few
d_call: NA
j_call: TRBJ2-1
v_call: TRBV7-3
cdr3_aa: CASSRDMGNEQFF
cdr3_nt: TGTGCCAGCAGTCGGGACATGGGGAATGAGCAGTTCTTC

clone_size: NA
d_call: NA
j_call: TRBJ1-4
v_call: TRBV6-2/TRBV6-3
cdr3_aa: CASTVDGWTATNEKLFF
cdr3_nt: TGTGCCAGCACCGTGGACGGGTGGACTGCAACTAATGAAAAACTGTTTTTT

clone_size: many
d_call: NA
j_call: TRBJ2-7
v_call: TRBV28
cdr3_aa: CASSSSGTLYEQYF
cdr3_nt: TGTGCCAGCAGTTCCTCCGGGACCCTCTACGAGCAGTACTTC

clone_size: few
d_call: TRBD2
j_call: TRBJ2-1
v_call: TRBV2
cdr3_aa: CASRRTSGGAGEQFF
cdr3_nt: TGTGCCAGCAGGAGGACTAGCGGGGGGGCCGGTGAGCAGTTCTTC

clone_size: NA
d_call: TRBD1
j_call: TRBJ2-1
v_call: TRBV7-2
cdr3_aa: CASSRLPEDRAKTLYNEQFF
cdr3_nt: TGTGCCAGCAGCCGCCTCCCGGAGGACAGGGCCAAAACCCTGTACAATGAGCAGTTCTTC

clone_size: NA
d_call: NA
j_call: TRBJ2-7
v_call: TRBV30
cdr3_aa: CAWSRGTYYEQYF
cdr3_nt: TGTGCCTGGAGTCGGGGAACTTACTACGAGCAGTACTTC

clone_size: NA
d_call: TRBD1
j_call: TRBJ1-5
v_call: TRBV6-1
cdr3_aa: CASSEALGGQAGAQHF
cdr3_nt: TGTGCCAGCAGTGAAGCGCTTGGGGGACAGGCCGGGGCCCAGCATTTT

clone_size: many
d_call: NA
j_call: TRBJ2-5
v_call: TRBV12-3/TRBV12-4
cdr3_aa: CASSLGLARQETQYF
cdr3_nt: TGTGCCAGCAGTTTGGGTCTAGCGCGACAAGAGACCCAGTACTTC

clone_size: many
d_call: NA
j_call: TRBJ2-7
v_call: TRBV3-1
cdr3_aa: CASSQGQDLSYEQYF
cdr3_nt: TGTGCCAGCAGCCAAGGGCAGGACCTCTCCTACGAGCAGTACTTC

clone_size: few
d_call: NA
j_call: TRBJ2-7
v_call: TRBV29-1
cdr3_aa: CSVVDKTEQYF
cdr3_nt: TGCAGCGTTGTCGACAAGACCGAGCAGTACTTC

clone_size: many
d_call: TRBD2
j_call: TRBJ2-3
v_call: TRBV5-1
cdr3_aa: CASRPGEGSDTQYF
cdr3_nt: TGCGCCAGCAGACCCGGGGAGGGGTCGGATACGCAGTATTTT

clone_size: NA
d_call: NA
j_call: TRBJ2-1
v_call: TRBV7-6
cdr3_aa: CASSLGPPGGFGTKNNEQFF
cdr3_nt: TGTGCCAGCAGCTTAGGCCCTCCCGGGGGGTTCGGGACAAAAAACAATGAGCAGTTCTTC

clone_size: NA
d_call: NA
j_call: TRBJ2-7
v_call: TRBV10-2
cdr3_aa: CASSELRGSEQYF
cdr3_nt: TGCGCCAGCAGTGAGCTAAGGGGAAGCGAGCAGTACTTC

clone_size: few
d_call: TRBD1
j_call: TRBJ1-3
v_call: TRBV3-1
cdr3_aa: CASSQPVQGVGGNTIYF
cdr3_nt: TGTGCCAGCAGCCAACCGGTACAGGGGGTAGGAGGAAACACCATATATTTT

clone_size: few
d_call: NA
j_call: TRBJ2-6
v_call: TRBV5-1
cdr3_aa: CASSPRVGSGANVLTF
cdr3_nt: TGCGCCAGCAGCCCCCGGGTCGGCTCTGGGGCCAACGTCCTGACTTTC

clone_size: few
d_call: TRBD1
j_call: TRBJ1-2
v_call: TRBV11-2
cdr3_aa: CASGLTGGVYGYTF
cdr3_nt: TGTGCCAGCGGTCTGACAGGGGGCGTCTATGGCTACACCTTC

clone_size: NA
d_call: TRBD1
j_call: TRBJ2-1
v_call: TRBV12-5
cdr3_aa: CASGLVGTDNEQFF
cdr3_nt: TGTGCTAGTGGTTTGGTAGGGACAGACAATGAGCAGTTCTTC

clone_size: NA
d_call: NA
j_call: TRBJ2-7
v_call: TRBV5-6
cdr3_aa: CASSLFGPYEQYF
cdr3_nt: TGTGCCAGCAGCTTGTTTGGCCCCTACGAGCAGTACTTC

clone_size: many
d_call: TRBD1
j_call: TRBJ1-4
v_call: TRBV7-9
cdr3_aa: CASSSKTGAFEKLFF
cdr3_nt: TGTGCCAGCAGCTCCAAAACAGGGGCTTTTGAAAAACTGTTTTTT